This T cell receptor beta chain was obtained from a study of cytomegalovirus exposure and HLA in healthy donors. Overall study context: A previous analysis identified 100 million or so unique TCR beta sequences derived from 180 million or so T cells. Notes on the study in general: Reportedly, diagnosis of cytomegalovirus status by the classifier showed high specificity and sensitivity. Fewer N-insertions than the roughly 630-donor mean were reportedly shown by an Asian-associated ancestry cluster in a later analysis. In a later analysis, the majority of CMV-associated beta chains seemingly showed HLA restriction.

CDR1 is SEHNR, CDR2 FQNEAQ, per germline (reference sequence). V lost 6 bases, J lost 5 bases, and 10 bases stayed unmatched. The CDR3 is 16 amino acids. Turning to this clone: The antigen remains undetermined.

The PCR ran on 60 Vbeta and 13 Jbeta primers. The assay was immunoSEQ multiplex PCR, and TCRdb's table has in-frame clones only and misses some. The repertoire holds 150,000 to 160,000 clones, with approximately 84% as singletons. The sample taken for sequencing was PBMCs. The rearrangement uses TRBV7-9 and TRBJ2-3; 11 bases line up with TRBD2. The sequence came from a woman aged 18-29 years in good health and CMV-seronegative. DNA for the CDR3: TGTGCCAGCAGTCGAATAGCGGGAGGGCCTTTAGATACGCAGTATTTT. Translating gives CASSRIAGGPLDTQYF.